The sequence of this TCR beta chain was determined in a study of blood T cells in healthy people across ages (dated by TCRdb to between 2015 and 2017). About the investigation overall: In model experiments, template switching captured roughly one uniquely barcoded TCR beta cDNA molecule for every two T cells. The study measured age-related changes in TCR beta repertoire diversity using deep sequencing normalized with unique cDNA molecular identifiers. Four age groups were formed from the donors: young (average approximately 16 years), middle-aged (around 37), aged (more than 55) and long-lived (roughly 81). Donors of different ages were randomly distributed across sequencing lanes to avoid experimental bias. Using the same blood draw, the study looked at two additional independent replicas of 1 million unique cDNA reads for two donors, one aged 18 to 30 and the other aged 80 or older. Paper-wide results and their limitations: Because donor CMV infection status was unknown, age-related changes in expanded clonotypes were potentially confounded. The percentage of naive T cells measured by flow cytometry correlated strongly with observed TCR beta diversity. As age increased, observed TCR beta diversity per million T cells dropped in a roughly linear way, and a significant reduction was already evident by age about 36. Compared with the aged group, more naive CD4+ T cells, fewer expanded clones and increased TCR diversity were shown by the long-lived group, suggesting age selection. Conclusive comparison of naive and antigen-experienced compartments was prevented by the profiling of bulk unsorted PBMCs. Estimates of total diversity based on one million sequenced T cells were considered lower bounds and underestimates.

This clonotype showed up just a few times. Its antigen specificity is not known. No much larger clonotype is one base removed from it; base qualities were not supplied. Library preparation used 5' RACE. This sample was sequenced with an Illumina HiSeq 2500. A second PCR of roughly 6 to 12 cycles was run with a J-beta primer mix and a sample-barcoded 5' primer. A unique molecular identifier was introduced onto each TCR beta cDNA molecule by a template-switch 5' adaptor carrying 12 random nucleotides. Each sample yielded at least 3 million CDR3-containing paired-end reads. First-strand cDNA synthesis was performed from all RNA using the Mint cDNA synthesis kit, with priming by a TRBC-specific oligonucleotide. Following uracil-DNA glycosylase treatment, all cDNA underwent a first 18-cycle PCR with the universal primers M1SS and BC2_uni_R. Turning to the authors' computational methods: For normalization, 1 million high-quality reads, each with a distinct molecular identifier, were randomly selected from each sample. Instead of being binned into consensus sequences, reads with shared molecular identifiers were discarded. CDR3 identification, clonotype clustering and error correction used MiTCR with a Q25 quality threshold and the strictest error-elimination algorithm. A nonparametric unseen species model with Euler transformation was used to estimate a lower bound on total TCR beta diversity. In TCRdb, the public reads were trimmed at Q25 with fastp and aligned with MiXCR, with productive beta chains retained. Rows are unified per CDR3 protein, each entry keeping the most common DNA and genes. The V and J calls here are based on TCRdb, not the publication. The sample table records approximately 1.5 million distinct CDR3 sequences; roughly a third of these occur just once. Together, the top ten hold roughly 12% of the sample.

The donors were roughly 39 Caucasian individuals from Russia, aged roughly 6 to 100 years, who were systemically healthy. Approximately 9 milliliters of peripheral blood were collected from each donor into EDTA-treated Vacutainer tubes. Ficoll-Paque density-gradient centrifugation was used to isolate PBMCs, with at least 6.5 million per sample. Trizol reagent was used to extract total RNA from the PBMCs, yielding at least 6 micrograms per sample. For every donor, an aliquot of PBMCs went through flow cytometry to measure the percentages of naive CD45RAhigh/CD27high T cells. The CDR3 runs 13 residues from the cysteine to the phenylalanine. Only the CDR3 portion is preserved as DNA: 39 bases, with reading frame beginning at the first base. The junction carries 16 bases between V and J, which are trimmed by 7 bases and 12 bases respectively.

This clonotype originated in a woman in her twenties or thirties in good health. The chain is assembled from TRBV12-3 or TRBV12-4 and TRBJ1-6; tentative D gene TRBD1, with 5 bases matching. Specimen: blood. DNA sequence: TGTGCCAGCACCCTGGGGACCTTCGGACCCCTCCACTTT. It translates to CASTLGTFGPLHF.